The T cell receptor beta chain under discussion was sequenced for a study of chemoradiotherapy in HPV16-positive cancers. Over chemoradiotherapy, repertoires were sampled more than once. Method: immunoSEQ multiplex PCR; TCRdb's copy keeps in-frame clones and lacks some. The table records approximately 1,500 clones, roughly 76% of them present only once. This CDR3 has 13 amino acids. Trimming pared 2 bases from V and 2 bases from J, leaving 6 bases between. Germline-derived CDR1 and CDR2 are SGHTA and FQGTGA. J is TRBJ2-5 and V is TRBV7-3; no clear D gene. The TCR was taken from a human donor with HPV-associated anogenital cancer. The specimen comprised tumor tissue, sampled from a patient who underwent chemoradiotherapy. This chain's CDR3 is CASSLELQETQYF. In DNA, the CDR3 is TGTGCCAGCAGCTTAGAACTTCAAGAGACCCAGTACTTC. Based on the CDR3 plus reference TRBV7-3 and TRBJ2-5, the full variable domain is GAGVSQTPSNKVTEKGKYVELRCDPISGHTALYWYRQSLGQGPEFLIYFQGTGAADDSGLPNDRFFAVRPEGSVSTLKIQRTERGDSAVYLCASSLELQETQYFGPGTRLLVL.